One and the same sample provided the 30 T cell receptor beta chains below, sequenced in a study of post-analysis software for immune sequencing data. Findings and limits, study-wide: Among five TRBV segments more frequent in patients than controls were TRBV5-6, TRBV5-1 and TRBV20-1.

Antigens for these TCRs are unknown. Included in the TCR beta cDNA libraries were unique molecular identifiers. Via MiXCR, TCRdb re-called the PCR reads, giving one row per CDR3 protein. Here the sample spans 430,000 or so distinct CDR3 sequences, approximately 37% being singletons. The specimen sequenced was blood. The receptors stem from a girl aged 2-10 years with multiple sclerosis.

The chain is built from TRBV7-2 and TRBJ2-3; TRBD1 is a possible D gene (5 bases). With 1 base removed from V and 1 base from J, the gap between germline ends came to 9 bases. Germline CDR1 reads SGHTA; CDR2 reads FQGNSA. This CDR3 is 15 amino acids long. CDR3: CTSSLVRVRTDTQYF. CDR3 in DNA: TGTACCAGCAGCTTAGTCAGGGTGCGCACAGATACGCAGTATTTT.

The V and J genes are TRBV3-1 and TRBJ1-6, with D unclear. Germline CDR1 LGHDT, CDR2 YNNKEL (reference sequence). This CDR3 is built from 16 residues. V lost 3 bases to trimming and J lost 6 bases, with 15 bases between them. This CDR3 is CASSQLGAEGNSPLHF. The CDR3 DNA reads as TGTGCCAGCAGCCAGTTAGGCGCCGAGGGTAATTCACCCCTCCACTTT.

The CDR3 sequence is CASSLRGYNSPLHF. The CDR3 bases are TGTGCCAGCAGTTTACGGGGGTACAATTCACCCCTCCACTTT. The chain combines TRBV12-3 or TRBV12-4 with TRBJ1-6; D is perhaps TRBD1 (5 bases). Trimming removed 2 bases at V and 7 bases at J, with 9 bases between. This CDR3 has 14 amino acids.

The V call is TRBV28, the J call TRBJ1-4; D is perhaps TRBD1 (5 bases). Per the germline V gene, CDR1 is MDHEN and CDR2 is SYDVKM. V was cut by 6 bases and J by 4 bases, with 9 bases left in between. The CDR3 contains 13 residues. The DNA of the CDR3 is TGTGCCAGCAGCACGACAGATAATGAAAAACTGTTTTTT. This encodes CASSTTDNEKLFF.

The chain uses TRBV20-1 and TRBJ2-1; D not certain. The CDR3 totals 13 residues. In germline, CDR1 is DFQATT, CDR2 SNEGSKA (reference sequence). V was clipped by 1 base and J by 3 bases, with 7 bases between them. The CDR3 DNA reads TGCAGTGCTAGAGGATCCGTCTACAATGAGCAGTTCTTC. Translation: CSARGSVYNEQFF.

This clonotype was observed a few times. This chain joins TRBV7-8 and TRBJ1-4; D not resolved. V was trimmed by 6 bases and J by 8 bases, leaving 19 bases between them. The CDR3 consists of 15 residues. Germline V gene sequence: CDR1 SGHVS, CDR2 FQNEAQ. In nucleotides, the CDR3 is TGTGCCAGCAGTCGAAGTCGGGAGAGTCGAGAAAAACTGTTTTTT. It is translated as CASSRSRESREKLFF.

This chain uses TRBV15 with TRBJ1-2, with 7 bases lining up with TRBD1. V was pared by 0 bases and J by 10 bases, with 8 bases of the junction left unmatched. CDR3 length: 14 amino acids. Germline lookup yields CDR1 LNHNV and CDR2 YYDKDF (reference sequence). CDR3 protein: CATSRDISTGAYTF. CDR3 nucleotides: TGTGCCACCAGCAGAGATATTTCTACAGGGGCCTACACCTTC.

CDR3 protein: CASSTAGADTQYF. CDR3 DNA sequence: TGCGCCAGCAGCACCGCAGGGGCAGATACGCAGTATTTT. The chain uses TRBV5-1 and TRBJ2-3, with D tentatively TRBD1 (6 bases). CDR1 SGHRS and CDR2 YFSETQ come from the germline V gene. The CDR3 is 13 residues long. Trimming took off 4 bases at V and 4 bases at J, with 10 bases between the two ends.

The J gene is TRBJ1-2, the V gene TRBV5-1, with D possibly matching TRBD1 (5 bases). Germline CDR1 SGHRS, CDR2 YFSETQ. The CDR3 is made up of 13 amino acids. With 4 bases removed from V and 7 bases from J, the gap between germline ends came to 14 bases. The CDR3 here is CASSPDSSSGYTF. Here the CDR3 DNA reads TGCGCCAGCAGCCCTGACAGTTCGAGTGGCTACACCTTC.

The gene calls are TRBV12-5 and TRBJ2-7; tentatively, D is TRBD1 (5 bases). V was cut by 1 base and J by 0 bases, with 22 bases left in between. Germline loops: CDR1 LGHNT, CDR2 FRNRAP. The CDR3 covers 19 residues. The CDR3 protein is CASGLAPVTPLDSSYEQYF. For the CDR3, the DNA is TGTGCTAGTGGTTTGGCCCCTGTTACACCTCTAGACAGCTCCTACGAGCAGTACTTC.

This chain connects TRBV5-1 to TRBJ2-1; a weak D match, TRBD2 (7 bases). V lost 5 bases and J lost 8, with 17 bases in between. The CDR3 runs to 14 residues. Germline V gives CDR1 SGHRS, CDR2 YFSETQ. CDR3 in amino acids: CASSRGEGPDEQFF. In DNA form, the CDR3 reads TGCGCCAGCAGTAGGGGGGAGGGCCCCGATGAGCAGTTCTTC. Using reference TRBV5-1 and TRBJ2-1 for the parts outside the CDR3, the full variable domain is KAGVTQTPRYLIKTRGQQVTLSCSPISGHRSVSWYQQTPGQGLQFLFEYFSETQRNKGNFPGRFSGRQFSNSRSEMNVSTLELGDSALYLCASSRGEGPDEQFFGPGTRLTVL.

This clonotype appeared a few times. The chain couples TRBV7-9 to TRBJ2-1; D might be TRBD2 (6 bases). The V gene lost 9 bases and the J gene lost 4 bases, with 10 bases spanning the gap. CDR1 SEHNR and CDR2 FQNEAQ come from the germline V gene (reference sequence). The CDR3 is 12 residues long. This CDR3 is CASGTAYNEQFF. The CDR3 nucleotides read TGTGCCAGTGGGACTGCTTACAATGAGCAGTTCTTC.

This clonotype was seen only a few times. The chain's CDR3 is CASRGSLNTEAFF. CDR3 bases: TGTGCCAGCAGGGGCAGTTTGAACACTGAAGCTTTCTTT. The genes are TRBV6-4 and TRBJ1-1; no reliable D call. The CDR3 is 13 amino acids. V was trimmed by 6 bases and J by 0 bases, leaving 8 bases between them. Germline-derived CDR1 and CDR2 are MRHNA and SNTAGT.

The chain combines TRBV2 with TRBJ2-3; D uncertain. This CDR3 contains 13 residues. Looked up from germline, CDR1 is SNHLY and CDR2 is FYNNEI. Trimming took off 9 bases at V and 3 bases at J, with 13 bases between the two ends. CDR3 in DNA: TGTGCCAGTCTAAACATCGGGACAGATACGCAGTATTTT. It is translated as CASLNIGTDTQYF.

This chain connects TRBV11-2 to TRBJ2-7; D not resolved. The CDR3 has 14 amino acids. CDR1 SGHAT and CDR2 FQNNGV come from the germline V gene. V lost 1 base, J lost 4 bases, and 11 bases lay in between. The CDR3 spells CASSLVSLVYEQYF. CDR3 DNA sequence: TGTGCCAGCAGCTTAGTGTCGTTGGTTTACGAGCAGTACTTC.

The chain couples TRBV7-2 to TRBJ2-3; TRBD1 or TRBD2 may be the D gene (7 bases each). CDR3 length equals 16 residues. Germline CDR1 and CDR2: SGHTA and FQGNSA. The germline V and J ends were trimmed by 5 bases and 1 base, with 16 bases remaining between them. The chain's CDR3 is CASSPQGGAGTDTQYF. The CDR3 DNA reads TGTGCCAGCAGCCCCCAGGGGGGGGCGGGCACAGATACGCAGTATTTT.

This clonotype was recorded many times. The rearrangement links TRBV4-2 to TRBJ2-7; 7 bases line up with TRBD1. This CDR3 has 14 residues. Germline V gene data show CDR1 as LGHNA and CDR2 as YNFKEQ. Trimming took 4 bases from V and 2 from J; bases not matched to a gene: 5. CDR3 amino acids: CASSPSGGPYEQYF. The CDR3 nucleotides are TGTGCCAGCAGCCCGTCAGGGGGACCCTACGAGCAGTACTTC.

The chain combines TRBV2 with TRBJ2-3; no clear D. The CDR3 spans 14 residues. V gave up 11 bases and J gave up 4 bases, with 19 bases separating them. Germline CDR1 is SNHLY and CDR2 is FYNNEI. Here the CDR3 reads CAADLGRTPDTQYF. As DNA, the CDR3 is TGTGCCGCCGACCTCGGTAGAACCCCAGATACGCAGTATTTT.

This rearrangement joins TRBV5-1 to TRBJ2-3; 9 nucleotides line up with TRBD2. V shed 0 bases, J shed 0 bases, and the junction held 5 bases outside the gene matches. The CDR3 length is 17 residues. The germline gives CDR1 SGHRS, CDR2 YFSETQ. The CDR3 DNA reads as TGCGCCAGCAGCTTGGAGCCTAGCGGGACTAGCACAGATACGCAGTATTTT. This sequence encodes CASSLEPSGTSTDTQYF.

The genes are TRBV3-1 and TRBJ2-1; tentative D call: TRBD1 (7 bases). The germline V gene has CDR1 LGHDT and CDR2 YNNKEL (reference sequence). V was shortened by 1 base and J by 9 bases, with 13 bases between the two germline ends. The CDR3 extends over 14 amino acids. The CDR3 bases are TGTGCCAGCAGCCAAGCTACCCAGGGGGGTGAGCAGTTCTTC. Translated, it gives CASSQATQGGEQFF.

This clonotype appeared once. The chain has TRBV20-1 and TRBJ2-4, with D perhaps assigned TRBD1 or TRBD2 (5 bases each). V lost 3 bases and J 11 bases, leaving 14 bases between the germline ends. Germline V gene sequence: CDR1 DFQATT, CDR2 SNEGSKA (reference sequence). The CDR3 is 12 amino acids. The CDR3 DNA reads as TGCAGTGCTAGTGGGGGAGTCAGTGTTCAGTACTTC. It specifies CSASGGVSVQYF.

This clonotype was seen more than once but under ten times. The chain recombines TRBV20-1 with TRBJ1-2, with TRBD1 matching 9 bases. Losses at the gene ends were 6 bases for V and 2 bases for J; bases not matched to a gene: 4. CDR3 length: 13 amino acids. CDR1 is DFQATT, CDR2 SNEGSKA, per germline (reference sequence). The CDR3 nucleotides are TGCAGTGCAGGGACAGGGCGGAACTATGGCTACACCTTC. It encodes CSAGTGRNYGYTF.

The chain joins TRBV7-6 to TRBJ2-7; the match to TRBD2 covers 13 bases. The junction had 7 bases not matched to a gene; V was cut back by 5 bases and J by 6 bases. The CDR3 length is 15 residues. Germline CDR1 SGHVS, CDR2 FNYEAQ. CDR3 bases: TGTGCCAGCAGCACCGGACTAGCGGGAGTACCCGAGCAGTACTTC. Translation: CASSTGLAGVPEQYF. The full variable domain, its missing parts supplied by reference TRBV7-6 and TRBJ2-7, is GAGVSQSPRYKVTKRGQDVALRCDPISGHVSLYWYRQALGQGPEFLTYFNYEAQQDKSGLPNDRFSAERPEGSISTLTIQRTEQRDSAMYRCASSTGLAGVPEQYFGPGTRLTVT.

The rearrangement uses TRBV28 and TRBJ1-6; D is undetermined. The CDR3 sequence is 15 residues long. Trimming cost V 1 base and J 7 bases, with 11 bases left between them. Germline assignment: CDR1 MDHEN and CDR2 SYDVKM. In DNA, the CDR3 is TGTGCCAGCAGTTTATCTCGGCGGAGGAATTCACCCCTCCACTTT. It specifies CASSLSRRRNSPLHF.

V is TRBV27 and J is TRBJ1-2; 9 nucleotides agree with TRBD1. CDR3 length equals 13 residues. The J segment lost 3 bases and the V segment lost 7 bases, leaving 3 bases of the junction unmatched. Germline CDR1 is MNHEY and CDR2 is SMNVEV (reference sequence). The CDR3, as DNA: TGTGCCAGCACCAGGACAGGGGACTATGGCTACACCTTC. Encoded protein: CASTRTGDYGYTF.

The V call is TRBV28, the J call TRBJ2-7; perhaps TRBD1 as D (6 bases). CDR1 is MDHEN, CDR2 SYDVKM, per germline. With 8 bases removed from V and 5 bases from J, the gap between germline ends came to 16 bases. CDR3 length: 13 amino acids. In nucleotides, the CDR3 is TGTGCCAGCCGATACCAAAACAGGGACGAGCAGTACTTC. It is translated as CASRYQNRDEQYF.

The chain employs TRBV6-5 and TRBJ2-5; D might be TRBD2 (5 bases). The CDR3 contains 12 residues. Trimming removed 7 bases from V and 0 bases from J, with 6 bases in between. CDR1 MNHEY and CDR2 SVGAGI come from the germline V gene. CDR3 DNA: TGTGCCAGCACGCGGGACCAAGAGACCCAGTACTTC. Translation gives CASTRDQETQYF.

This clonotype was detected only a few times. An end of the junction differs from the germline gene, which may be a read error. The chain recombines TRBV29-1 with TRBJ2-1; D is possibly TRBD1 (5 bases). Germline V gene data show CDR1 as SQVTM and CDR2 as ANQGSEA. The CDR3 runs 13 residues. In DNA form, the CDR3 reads TGCAGCATTGACAGAAGCTCCTACAATGAGCAGTTCTTC. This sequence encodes CSIDRSSYNEQFF.

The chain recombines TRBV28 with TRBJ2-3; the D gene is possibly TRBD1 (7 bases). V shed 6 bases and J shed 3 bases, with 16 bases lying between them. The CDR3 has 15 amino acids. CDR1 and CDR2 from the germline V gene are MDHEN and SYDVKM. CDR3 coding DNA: TGTGCCAGCAGGGGCGGGACAGCCGAAACAGATACGCAGTATTTT. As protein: CASRGGTAETDTQYF. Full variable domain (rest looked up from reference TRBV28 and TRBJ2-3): DVKVTQSSRYLVKRTGEKVFLECVQDMDHENMFWYRQDPGLGLRLIYFSYDVKMKEKGDIPEGYSVSREKKERFSLILESASTNQTSMYLCASRGGTAETDTQYFGPGTRLTVL.

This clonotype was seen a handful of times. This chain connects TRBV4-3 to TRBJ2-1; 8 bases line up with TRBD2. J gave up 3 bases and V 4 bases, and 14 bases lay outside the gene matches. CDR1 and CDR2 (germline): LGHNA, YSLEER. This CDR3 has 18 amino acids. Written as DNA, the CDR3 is TGCGCCAGCAGCCTAGATTTTGCGCGGGAGGTTATCTACAATGAGCAGTTCTTC. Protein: CASSLDFAREVIYNEQFF.